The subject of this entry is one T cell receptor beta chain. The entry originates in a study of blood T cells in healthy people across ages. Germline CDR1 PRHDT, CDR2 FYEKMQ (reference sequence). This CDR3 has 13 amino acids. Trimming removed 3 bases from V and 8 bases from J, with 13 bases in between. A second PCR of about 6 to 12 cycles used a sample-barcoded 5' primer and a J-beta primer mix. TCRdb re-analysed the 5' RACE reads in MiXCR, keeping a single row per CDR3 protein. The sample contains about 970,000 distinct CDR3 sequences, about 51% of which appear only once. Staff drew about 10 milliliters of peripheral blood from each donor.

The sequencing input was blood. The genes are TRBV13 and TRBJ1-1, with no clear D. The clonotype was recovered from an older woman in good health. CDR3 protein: CASSFSSRVEAFF. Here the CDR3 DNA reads TGTGCCAGCAGCTTCTCGAGTCGGGTAGAAGCTTTCTTT.